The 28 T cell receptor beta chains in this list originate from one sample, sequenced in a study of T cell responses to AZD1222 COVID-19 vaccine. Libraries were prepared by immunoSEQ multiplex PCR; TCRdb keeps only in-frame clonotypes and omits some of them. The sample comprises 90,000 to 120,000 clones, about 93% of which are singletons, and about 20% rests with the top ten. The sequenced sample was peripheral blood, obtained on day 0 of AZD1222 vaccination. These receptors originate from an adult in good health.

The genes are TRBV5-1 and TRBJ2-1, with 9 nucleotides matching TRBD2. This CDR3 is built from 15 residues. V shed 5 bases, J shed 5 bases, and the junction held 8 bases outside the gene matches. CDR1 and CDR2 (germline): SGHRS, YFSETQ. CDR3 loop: CASSSGLANDNEQFF. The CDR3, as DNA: TGCGCCAGCAGTTCCGGACTAGCGAACGACAATGAGCAGTTCTTC.

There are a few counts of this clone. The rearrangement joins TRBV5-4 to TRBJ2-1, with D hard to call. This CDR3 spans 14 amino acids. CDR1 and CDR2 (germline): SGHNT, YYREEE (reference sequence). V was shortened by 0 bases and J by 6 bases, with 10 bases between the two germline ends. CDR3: CASSLDSGINEQFF. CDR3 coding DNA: TGTGCCAGCAGCTTGGATTCCGGCATCAATGAGCAGTTCTTC.

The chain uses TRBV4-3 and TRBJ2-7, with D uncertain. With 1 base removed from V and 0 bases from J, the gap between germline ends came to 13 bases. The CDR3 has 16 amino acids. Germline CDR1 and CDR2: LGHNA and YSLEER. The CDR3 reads CASSQGRALSSYEQYF. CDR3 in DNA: TGCGCCAGCAGCCAAGGTCGGGCTCTGAGCTCCTACGAGCAGTACTTC.

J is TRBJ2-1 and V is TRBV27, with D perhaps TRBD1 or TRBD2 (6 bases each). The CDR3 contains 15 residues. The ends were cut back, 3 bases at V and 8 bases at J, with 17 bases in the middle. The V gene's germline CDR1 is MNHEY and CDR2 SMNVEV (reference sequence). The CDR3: CASSFRAWGADEQFF. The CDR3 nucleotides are TGTGCCAGCAGTTTCCGCGCCTGGGGGGCGGATGAGCAGTTCTTC.

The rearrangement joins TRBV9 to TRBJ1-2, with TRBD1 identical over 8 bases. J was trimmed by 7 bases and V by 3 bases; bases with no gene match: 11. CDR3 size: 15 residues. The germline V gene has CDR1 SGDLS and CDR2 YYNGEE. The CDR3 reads CASSAQTGVLSGYTF. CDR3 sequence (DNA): TGTGCCAGCAGCGCACAGACAGGGGTACTAAGTGGCTACACCTTC.

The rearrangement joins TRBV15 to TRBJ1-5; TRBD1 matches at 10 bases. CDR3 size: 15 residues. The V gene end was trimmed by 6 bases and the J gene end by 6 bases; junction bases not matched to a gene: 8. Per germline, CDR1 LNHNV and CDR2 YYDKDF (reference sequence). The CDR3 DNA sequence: TGTGCCACCAGTCGCGAGACAGGGGGCGGTCAGCCCCAGCATTTT. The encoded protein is CATSRETGGGQPQHF.

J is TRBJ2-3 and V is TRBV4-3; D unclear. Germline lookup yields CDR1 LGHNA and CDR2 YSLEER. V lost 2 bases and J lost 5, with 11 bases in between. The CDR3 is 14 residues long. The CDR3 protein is CASSQKPRQDTQYF. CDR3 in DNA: TGCGCCAGCAGCCAAAAGCCGAGGCAAGATACGCAGTATTTT.

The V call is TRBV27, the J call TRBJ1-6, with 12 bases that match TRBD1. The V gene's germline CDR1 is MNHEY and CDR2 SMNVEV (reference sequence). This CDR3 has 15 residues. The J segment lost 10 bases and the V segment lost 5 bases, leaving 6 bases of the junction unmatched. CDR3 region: CASSQTGTGGSPLHF. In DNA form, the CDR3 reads TGTGCCAGCAGTCAAACAGGGACAGGGGGCTCACCCCTCCACTTT.

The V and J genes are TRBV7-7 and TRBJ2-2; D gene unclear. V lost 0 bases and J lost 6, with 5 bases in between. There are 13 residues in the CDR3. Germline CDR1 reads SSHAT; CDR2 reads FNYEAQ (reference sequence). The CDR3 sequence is CASSLAASGELFF. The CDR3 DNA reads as TGTGCCAGCAGCTTAGCGGCATCCGGGGAGCTGTTTTTT.

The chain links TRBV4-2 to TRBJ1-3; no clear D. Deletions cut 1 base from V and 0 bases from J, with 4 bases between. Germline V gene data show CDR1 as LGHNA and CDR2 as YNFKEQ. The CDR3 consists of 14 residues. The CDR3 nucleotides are TGTGCCAGCAGCCAAGTGAGCTCTGGAAACACCATATATTTT. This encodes CASSQVSSGNTIYF.

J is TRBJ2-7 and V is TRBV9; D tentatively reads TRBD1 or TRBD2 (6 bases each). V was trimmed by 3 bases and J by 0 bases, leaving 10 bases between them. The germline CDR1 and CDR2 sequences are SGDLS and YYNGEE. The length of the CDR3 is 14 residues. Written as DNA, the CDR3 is TGTGCCAGCAGCGGGGGGGCGATCTCCTACGAGCAGTACTTC. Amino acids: CASSGGAISYEQYF.

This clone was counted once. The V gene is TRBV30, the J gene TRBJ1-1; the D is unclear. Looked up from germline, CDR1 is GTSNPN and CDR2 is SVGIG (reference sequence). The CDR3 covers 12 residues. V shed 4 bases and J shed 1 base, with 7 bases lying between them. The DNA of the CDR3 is TGTGCCTGGATCGGAAGGAACACTGAAGCTTTCTTT. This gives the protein CAWIGRNTEAFF.

This CDR3 reads CASRGGTDYNEQFF. The CDR3 bases are TGTGCCAGCAGGGGGGGGACCGACTACAATGAGCAGTTCTTC. The chain employs TRBV5-8 and TRBJ2-1; 7 bases fit TRBD2. CDR1 and CDR2 from the germline V gene are SGHTS and YDEGEE. V dropped 5 bases and J dropped 3; count of bases not matched to a gene: 5. CDR3 length: 14 residues.

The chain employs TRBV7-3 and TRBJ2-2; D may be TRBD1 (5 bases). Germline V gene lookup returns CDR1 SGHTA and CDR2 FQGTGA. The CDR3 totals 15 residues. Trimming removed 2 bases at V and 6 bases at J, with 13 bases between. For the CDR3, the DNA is TGTGCCAGCAGCTTAGGGCAGGGTTTCGCCGGGGAGCTGTTTTTT. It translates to CASSLGQGFAGELFF.

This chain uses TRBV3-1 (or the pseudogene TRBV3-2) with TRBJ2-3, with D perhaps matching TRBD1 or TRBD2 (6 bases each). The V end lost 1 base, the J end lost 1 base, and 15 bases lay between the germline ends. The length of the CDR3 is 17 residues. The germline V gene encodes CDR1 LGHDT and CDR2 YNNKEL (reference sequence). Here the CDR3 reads CASSQVGGGPGTDTQYF. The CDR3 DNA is TGTGCCAGCAGCCAAGTGGGTGGGGGGCCTGGCACAGATACGCAGTATTTT.

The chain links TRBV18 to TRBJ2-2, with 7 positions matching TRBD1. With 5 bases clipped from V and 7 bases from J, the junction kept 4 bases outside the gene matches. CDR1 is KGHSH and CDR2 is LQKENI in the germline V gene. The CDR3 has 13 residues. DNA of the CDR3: TGTGCCAGCTCAACGGACAGGAGCGGGGAGCTGTTTTTT. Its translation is CASSTDRSGELFF.

The DNA for the CDR3 is TGTGCCACCGACTCGCATCGAGGGAGCACTGAAGCTTTCTTT. It codes for CATDSHRGSTEAFF. This sequence joins TRBV19 and TRBJ1-1; D ambiguous. Germline CDR1 and CDR2: LNHDA and SQIVND (reference sequence). The CDR3 loop spans 14 amino acids. V lost 10 bases, J lost 4 bases, and 19 bases lay in between.

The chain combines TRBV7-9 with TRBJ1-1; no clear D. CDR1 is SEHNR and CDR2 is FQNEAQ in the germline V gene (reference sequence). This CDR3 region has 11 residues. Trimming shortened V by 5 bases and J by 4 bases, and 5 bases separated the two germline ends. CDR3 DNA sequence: TGTGCCAGCAGCGCCCTCACTGAAGCTTTCTTT. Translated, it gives CASSALTEAFF.

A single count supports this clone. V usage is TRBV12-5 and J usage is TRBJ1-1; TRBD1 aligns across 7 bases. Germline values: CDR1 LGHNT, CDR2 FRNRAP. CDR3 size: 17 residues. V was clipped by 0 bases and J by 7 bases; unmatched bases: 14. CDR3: CASGLVLSGGPPYEAFF. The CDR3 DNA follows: TGTGCTAGTGGTTTGGTACTGTCAGGGGGTCCCCCCTATGAAGCTTTCTTT.

The CDR3 DNA reads as TGTGCCAGCAGTCTAAACGCCCCCGGGGTGGCGCGGGGCTACACCTTC. Encoded protein: CASSLNAPGVARGYTF. The chain has TRBV2 and TRBJ1-2; D is uncertain. This CDR3 contains 16 residues. Trimming left V 5 bases short and J 8 bases short, with 24 bases between. Germline lookup yields CDR1 SNHLY and CDR2 FYNNEI.

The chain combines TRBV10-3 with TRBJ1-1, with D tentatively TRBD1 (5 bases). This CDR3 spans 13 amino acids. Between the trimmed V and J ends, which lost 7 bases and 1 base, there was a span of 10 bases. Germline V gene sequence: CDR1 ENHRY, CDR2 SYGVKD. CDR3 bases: TGTGCCATCACCCAGGGCCCGAACACTGAAGCTTTCTTT. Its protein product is CAITQGPNTEAFF.

The CDR3 is CASSYTGQGFGYTF. The CDR3 DNA sequence: TGTGCCAGCAGTTACACGGGACAGGGGTTTGGCTACACCTTC. The rearrangement joins TRBV6-5 to TRBJ1-2; 10 bases are shared with TRBD1. Germline V gene data show CDR1 as MNHEY and CDR2 as SVGAGI. J was trimmed by 7 bases and V by 2 bases; bases with no gene match: 4. The CDR3 runs to 14 residues.

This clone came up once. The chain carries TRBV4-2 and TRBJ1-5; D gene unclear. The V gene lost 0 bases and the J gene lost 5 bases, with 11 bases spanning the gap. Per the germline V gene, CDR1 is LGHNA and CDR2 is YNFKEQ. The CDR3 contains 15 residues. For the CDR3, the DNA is TGTGCCAGCAGCCAAGATCGGCCCGATCATCAGCCCCAGCATTTT. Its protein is CASSQDRPDHQPQHF.

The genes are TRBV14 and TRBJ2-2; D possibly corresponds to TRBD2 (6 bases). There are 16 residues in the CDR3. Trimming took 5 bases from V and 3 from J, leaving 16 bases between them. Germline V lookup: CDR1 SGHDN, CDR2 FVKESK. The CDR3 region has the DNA TGTGCCAGCAGCGCTCGACTGGGAGGCCACACCGGGGAGCTGTTTTTT. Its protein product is CASSARLGGHTGELFF.

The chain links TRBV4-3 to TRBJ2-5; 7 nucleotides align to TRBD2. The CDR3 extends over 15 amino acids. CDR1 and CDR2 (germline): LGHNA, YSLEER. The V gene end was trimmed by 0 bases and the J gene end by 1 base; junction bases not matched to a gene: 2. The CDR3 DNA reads TGCGCCAGCAGCCAAGAGGCGGGAGTCCAAGAGACCCAGTACTTC. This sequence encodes CASSQEAGVQETQYF.

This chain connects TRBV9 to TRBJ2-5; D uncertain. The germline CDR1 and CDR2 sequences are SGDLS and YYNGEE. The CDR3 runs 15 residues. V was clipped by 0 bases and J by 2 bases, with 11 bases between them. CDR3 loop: CASSVAHEVQETQYF. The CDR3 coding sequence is TGTGCCAGCAGCGTAGCTCATGAAGTACAAGAGACCCAGTACTTC.

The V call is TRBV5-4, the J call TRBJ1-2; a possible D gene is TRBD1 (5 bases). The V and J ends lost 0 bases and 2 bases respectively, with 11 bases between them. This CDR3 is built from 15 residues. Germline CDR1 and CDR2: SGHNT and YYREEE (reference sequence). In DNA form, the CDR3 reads TGTGCCAGCAGCTTGGCTGGGAGGGGAAACTATGGCTACACCTTC. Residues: CASSLAGRGNYGYTF. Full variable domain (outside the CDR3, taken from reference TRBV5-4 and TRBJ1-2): ETGVTQSPTHLIKTRGQQVTLRCSSQSGHNTVSWYQQALGQGPQFIFQYYREEENGRGNFPPRFSGLQFPNYSSELNVNALELDDSALYLCASSLAGRGNYGYTFGSGTRLTVV.

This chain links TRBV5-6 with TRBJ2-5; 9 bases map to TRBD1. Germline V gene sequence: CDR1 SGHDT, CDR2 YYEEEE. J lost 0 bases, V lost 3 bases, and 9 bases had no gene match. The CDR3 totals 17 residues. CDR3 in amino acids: CASSSRVGTGYQETQYF. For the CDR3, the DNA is TGTGCCAGCAGCTCAAGGGTAGGGACAGGGTACCAAGAGACCCAGTACTTC. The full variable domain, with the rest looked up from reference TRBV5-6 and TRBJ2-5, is DAGVTQSPTHLIKTRGQQVTLRCSPKSGHDTVSWYQQALGQGPQFIFQYYEEEERQRGNFPDRFSGHQFPNYSSELNVNALLLGDSALYLCASSSRVGTGYQETQYFGPGTRLLVL.